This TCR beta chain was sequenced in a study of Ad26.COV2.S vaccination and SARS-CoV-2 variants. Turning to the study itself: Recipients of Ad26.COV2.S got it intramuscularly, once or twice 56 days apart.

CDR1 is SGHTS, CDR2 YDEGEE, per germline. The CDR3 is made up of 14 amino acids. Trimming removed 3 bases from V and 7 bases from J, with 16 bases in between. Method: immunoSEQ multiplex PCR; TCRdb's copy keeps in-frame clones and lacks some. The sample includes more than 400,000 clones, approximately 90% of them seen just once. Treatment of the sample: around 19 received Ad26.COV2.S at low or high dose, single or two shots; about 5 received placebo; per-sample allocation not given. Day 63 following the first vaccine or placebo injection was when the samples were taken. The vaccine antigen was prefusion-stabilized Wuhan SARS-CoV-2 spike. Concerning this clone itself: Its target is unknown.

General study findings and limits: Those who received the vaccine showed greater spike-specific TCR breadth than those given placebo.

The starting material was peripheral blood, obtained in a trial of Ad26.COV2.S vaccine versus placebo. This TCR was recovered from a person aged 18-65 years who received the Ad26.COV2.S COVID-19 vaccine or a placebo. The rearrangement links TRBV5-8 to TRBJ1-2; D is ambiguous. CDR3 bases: TGTGCCAGCAGCTCGCCCTGGCGGGGTCGTGGCTACACCTTC. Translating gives CASSSPWRGRGYTF.